This passage covers 15 T cell receptor beta chains from one sample sequenced in a study of CD8 T cells in ankylosing spondylitis. The antigens these receptors bind are not known. General observations from the study: It appeared that ankylosing spondylitis blood was characterized by a TCR beta motif of 8 or 9 highly homologous variants.

Via MiXCR, TCRdb re-called the 5' RACE reads, giving one row per CDR3 protein. Among about 840,000 distinct CDR3 sequences listed, 12% were seen once. Material for sequencing was blood, either unsorted or a sorted T cell fraction (not recorded which). Source of these receptors: a male donor with ankylosing spondylitis.

The V and J genes are TRBV9 and TRBJ2-5; D unclear. Trimming stripped 0 bases from V and 4 bases from J, with 13 bases between. The CDR3 runs 15 residues. Germline-derived CDR1 and CDR2 are SGDLS and YYNGEE. This CDR3 reads CASSVGPGTIETQYF. CDR3 DNA: TGTGCCAGCAGCGTAGGGCCCGGAACGATAGAGACCCAGTACTTC.

V gene TRBV6-6 combines with J gene TRBJ2-7, with D possibly being TRBD2 (6 bases). The V end lost 4 bases, the J end lost 13 bases, and 17 bases lay between the germline ends. CDR1 is MNHNY, CDR2 SVGAGI, per germline (reference sequence). The CDR3 contains 12 residues. DNA of the CDR3: TGTGCCAGCAGTTCTTACTTCGGGACTCCTTACTTC. Translating gives CASSSYFGTPYF.

V is TRBV5-1 and J is TRBJ2-3; a possible D gene is TRBD2 (7 bases). The CDR3 is 14 amino acids. The V gene lost 7 bases and the J gene lost 2 bases, with 14 bases spanning the gap. The germline V gene has CDR1 SGHRS and CDR2 YFSETQ. The CDR3 nucleotides read TGCGCCAGCTTCCAAGGGGGGGCCACAGATACGCAGTATTTT. Encoded protein: CASFQGGATDTQYF.

The chain is built from TRBV6-1 and TRBJ2-5, with 7 bases aligning to TRBD1. V trimming: 7 bases; J trimming: 1 base; junction bases outside the gene matches: 6. Germline CDR1 is MNHNS and CDR2 is SASEGT. There are 14 residues in the CDR3. This CDR3 is CASNRGQTQETQYF. DNA of the CDR3: TGTGCCAGCAACAGGGGACAGACCCAAGAGACCCAGTACTTC.

This clonotype was seen only a few times. The gene calls are TRBV24-1 and TRBJ2-2; no clear D. V lost 6 bases, J lost 7 bases, and 14 bases lay in between. Germline V CDR1 and CDR2: KGHDR, SFDVKD. The CDR3 is 14 amino acids. The CDR3 bases are TGTGCCACCAGTTGGTCCCTTCTTAGCGGGGAGCTGTTTTTT. Protein sequence: CATSWSLLSGELFF.

This chain links TRBV20-1 with TRBJ2-3; TRBD2 matches 13 bases. Germline CDR1 and CDR2: DFQATT and SNEGSKA (reference sequence). V lost 3 bases to trimming and J lost 3 bases; unmatched junction nucleotides: 9. The CDR3 spans 17 residues. The CDR3 DNA reads as TGCAGTGCTAGCCCTCAACCGGGACTAGCGGGAACAGATACGCAGTATTTT. Translated: CSASPQPGLAGTDTQYF.

The table lists this clonotype with a few counts. One end of the junction does not line up with germline, which may come from a read error. The chain is built from TRBV7-9 and TRBJ1-2, with D possibly TRBD1 on 5 matching bases. The CDR3 length is 15 residues. Germline V gene lookup returns CDR1 SEHNR and CDR2 FQNEAQ (reference sequence). CDR3 coding DNA: TGTGCCGGCAGCCCATCCCTCCAGGGCGTAACAGGCTACACCTTC. It translates to CAGSPSLQGVTGYTF.

The genes are TRBV18 and TRBJ2-7, with D maybe TRBD2 (5 bases). CDR3 length: 13 residues. V was pared by 3 bases and J by 6 bases, with 12 bases between. CDR1 is KGHSH and CDR2 is LQKENI in the germline V gene. CDR3 residues: CASSPGLEGEQYF. DNA for the CDR3: TGTGCCAGCTCACCGGGCCTTGAGGGCGAGCAGTACTTC.

This clonotype was seen a few times. The chain couples TRBV5-5 to TRBJ2-2, with a weak D call TRBD1 (5 bases). Germline V gene lookup returns CDR1 SGHKS and CDR2 YYEKEE (reference sequence). Trimming took off 3 bases at V and 0 bases at J, with 9 bases between the two ends. The CDR3 loop spans 15 amino acids. CDR3 nucleotide sequence: TGTGCCAGCAGCTCGACAGCTCCGAACACCGGGGAGCTGTTTTTT. Its translation: CASSSTAPNTGELFF.

The V call is TRBV6-5, the J call TRBJ1-1; TRBD1 agrees at 9 bases. CDR1 and CDR2 (germline): MNHEY, SVGAGI. V lost 2 bases to trimming and J lost 9 bases; unmatched junction nucleotides: 13. The CDR3 length is 16 residues. CDR3 DNA: TGTGCCAGCAGTTACGGGACAGGGAGAAGCGGGGCCAAAGCTTTCTTT. Amino acids: CASSYGTGRSGAKAFF.

The CDR3 loop reads CASSLGRPAFF. The DNA of the CDR3 is TGTGCCAGCAGTTTGGGCAGACCCGCTTTCTTT. V and J are TRBV12-3 or TRBV12-4 and TRBJ1-1, with no clear D. Deletions cut 3 bases from V and 11 bases from J, with 10 bases between. The CDR3 is 11 residues long.

The genes are TRBV5-1 and TRBJ2-6; D not resolved. V was cut by 4 bases and J by 2 bases, with 16 bases left in between. This CDR3 region has 17 residues. Germline assignment: CDR1 SGHRS and CDR2 YFSETQ. The CDR3 region has the DNA TGCGCCAGCAGCACCCTACAGTTTACCCCTGGGGCCAACGTCCTGACTTTC. Protein sequence: CASSTLQFTPGANVLTF.

This clonotype was seen more than once but under ten times. The chain recombines TRBV20-1 with TRBJ2-5, with TRBD2 as a possible D gene (5 bases). The V gene lost 6 bases and the J gene lost 5 bases, with 19 bases spanning the gap. Per germline, CDR1 DFQATT and CDR2 SNEGSKA (reference sequence). This CDR3 is built from 14 residues. The DNA for the CDR3 is TGCAGTGCCGGAAAGGCTAGCCCGGAGGAGACCCAGTACTTC. Its translation is CSAGKASPEETQYF.

V gene TRBV7-2 combines with J gene TRBJ1-1; no definite D call. CDR3 length: 13 amino acids. The germline gives CDR1 SGHTA, CDR2 FQGNSA. Trimming left V 8 bases short and J 5 bases short, with 15 bases between. For the CDR3, the DNA is TGTGCCAGCCTCCTGGCGAGAGAAACTGAAGCTTTCTTT. This codes for CASLLARETEAFF.

V and J are TRBV20-1 and TRBJ2-1; TRBD2 matches at 8 bases. The V gene end was trimmed by 0 bases and the J gene end by 3 bases; junction bases not matched to a gene: 1. This CDR3 has 14 amino acids. Germline V lookup: CDR1 DFQATT, CDR2 SNEGSKA (reference sequence). CDR3 nucleotides: TGCAGTGCTAGAGACCTAGCGGGCTACAATGAGCAGTTCTTC. This codes for CSARDLAGYNEQFF.